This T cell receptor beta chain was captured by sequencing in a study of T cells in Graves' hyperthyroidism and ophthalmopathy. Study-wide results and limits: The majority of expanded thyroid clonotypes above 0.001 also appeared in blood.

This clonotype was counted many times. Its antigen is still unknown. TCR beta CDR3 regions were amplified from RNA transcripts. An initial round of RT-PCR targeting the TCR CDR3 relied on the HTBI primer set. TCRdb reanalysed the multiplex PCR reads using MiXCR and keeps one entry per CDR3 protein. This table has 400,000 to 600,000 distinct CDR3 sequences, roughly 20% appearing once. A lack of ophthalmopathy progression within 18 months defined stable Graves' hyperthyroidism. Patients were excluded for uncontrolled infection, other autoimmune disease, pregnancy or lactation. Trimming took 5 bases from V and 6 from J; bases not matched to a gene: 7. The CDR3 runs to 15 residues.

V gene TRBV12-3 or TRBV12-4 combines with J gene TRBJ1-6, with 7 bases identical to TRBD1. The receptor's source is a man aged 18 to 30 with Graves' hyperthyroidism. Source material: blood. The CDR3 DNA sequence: TGTGCCAGCAGTCTTCGGGGACAGAGTAATTCACCCCTCCACTTT. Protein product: CASSLRGQSNSPLHF.